This T cell receptor (beta chain) stems from a study of CD8+CD57+ T cells in acquired aplastic anemia. Background on the study: Isolated CD4+ and CD8+ cells, once sorted, yielded DNA averaging around 2.9 ug. Study-level results: Controls and patients did not differ significantly in CD8+ Simpson's diversity. Patients had around 30 CD8+ CDR3 sequences in common with controls (the shared set).

Trimming took 7 bases from V and 6 from J; bases not matched to a gene: 17. The length of the CDR3 is 17 residues. In germline, CDR1 is LNHDA, CDR2 SQIVND (reference sequence). Patients selected for sequencing had displayed CD8+CD57+ cell expansion by flow cytometry. Severe acquired aplastic anemia affected all patients. TCR beta VDJ and CDR3 were profiled, and genomic DNA was the template. TCRdb reanalysed the reads using MiXCR and keeps one entry per CDR3 protein. The sample has around 430,000 distinct CDR3 sequences, about a third seen once. A word on this clonotype: Antigen: not known.

The sequence derives from a human donor with aplastic anemia. The chain employs TRBV19 and TRBJ2-2; TRBD1 agrees at 7 bases. Specimen: sorted CD4+, CD8+, or CD8+CD57+ T cells (not recorded which) from PBMCs. CDR3 residues: CASTVTGLTTGPGELFF. CDR3 nucleotides: TGTGCCAGTACAGTCACCGGATTAACGACAGGGCCCGGGGAGCTGTTTTTT.